This TCR beta chain originates from a study of post-analysis software for immune sequencing data. For the study at large: In terms of disease course, relapsing-remitting, secondary progressive and progressive-relapsing multiple sclerosis were included.

There are 15 residues in the CDR3. CDR1 LGHNA and CDR2 YSLEER come from the germline V gene. Study-wide results and caveats: In multiple sclerosis, normalized Chao1 diversity was significantly below that of controls. TRBV5-6, TRBV5-1 and TRBV20-1 belonged to a set of about 5 TRBV segments that were more frequent in patients than controls.

This clonotype was seen a few times. The target antigen is unknown. The junction and the germline gene differ at one end; a read error may be behind it. Researchers reported that TCR beta cDNA libraries carried unique molecular identifiers. Yield was some 540,000 cDNA molecules from roughly 0.93 to 9.6 million T cells. TCRdb independently ran MiXCR on the PCR reads; one entry per CDR3 protein. The sample contains about 680,000 distinct CDR3 sequences, 59% of which appear only once. The TCR was taken from a girl aged 2 to 10 with multiple sclerosis. This chain joins TRBV4-3 and TRBJ2-3; D not resolved. The source material was blood. The CDR3 bases are TGCGCCAGCAGCCAAGATAAGTTTGGAGCAGATATGCAGTATTTT. Protein: CASSQDKFGADMQYF.